The 8 T cell receptor beta chains below were found in one sample sequenced in a study of blood T cell repertoires in COVID-19. Repertoires were generated with immunoSEQ multiplex PCR, while TCRdb's copy carries only in-frame clones and drops some. Altogether approximately 250,000 clones are present, about 83% being singletons, with the ten largest covering under 4.5%. Sequences were obtained from peripheral blood. The receptors were sampled from a middle-aged man with acute or convalescent COVID-19.

The chain's CDR3 is CASSPPGLASIGTQYF. In nucleotides, the CDR3 is TGTGCCAGCTCACCTCCGGGACTAGCATCTATCGGTACGCAGTATTTT. The rearrangement joins TRBV18 to TRBJ2-3; 9 bases match TRBD2. The CDR3 contains 16 residues. Germline V lookup: CDR1 KGHSH, CDR2 LQKENI. Trimming cost V 3 bases and J 8 bases; bases outside gene matches: 12. Variable domain in full (rest from reference TRBV18 and TRBJ2-3): NAGVMQNPRHLVRRRGQEARLRCSPMKGHSHVYWYRQLPEEGLKFMVYLQKENIIDESGMPKERFSAEFPKEGPSILRIQQVVRGDSAAYFCASSPPGLASIGTQYFGPGTRLTVL.

This clone was observed once. The chain has TRBV3-1 (or the pseudogene TRBV3-2) and TRBJ2-2, with D tentatively TRBD1 (5 bases). This CDR3 is built from 15 residues. The V end lost 3 bases, the J end lost 5 bases, and 13 bases lay between the germline ends. Germline values: CDR1 LGHDT, CDR2 YNNKEL (reference sequence). DNA for the CDR3: TGTGCCAGCAGCCAGATATCCAGGGTAACCGGGGAGCTGTTTTTT. It encodes CASSQISRVTGELFF.

V is TRBV9 and J is TRBJ1-2; the match to TRBD1 covers 8 bases. The V gene's germline CDR1 is SGDLS and CDR2 YYNGEE. The trim removed 4 bases at V and 5 bases at J, leaving 4 bases unmatched. This CDR3 region has 13 residues. The CDR3, as DNA: TGTGCCAGCAGCCCACGGACAGGGTATGGCTACACCTTC. It translates to CASSPRTGYGYTF.

The chain uses TRBV6-2 or TRBV6-3 and TRBJ1-1; 8 bases fit TRBD1. V dropped 2 bases and J dropped 0; count of bases not matched to a gene: 2. The CDR3 has 15 amino acids. Germline V gene lookup returns CDR1 MNHEY and CDR2 SVGEGT. The CDR3 sequence: CASSYGDRLNTEAFF. The DNA of the CDR3 is TGTGCCAGCAGTTACGGGGACAGGCTGAACACTGAAGCTTTCTTT.

The CDR3 nucleotides are TGTGCCAGCAAGCGCGGGAGAAGGATAGTACTCTCTGGAAACACCATATATTTT. Protein: CASKRGRRIVLSGNTIYF. The chain has TRBV2 and TRBJ1-3; D not certain. Germline V lookup: CDR1 SNHLY, CDR2 FYNNEI. The CDR3 is made up of 18 amino acids. V was trimmed by 7 bases and J by 0 bases, leaving 22 bases between them.

The chain links TRBV29-1 to TRBJ1-1; possible D gene TRBD1, 5 bases. V was pared by 5 bases and J by 1 base, with 8 bases between. The CDR3 loop spans 12 amino acids. The V gene's germline CDR1 is SQVTM and CDR2 ANQGSEA. CDR3 sequence (DNA): TGCAGCGTTATAAGGGGGAACACTGAAGCTTTCTTT. This sequence encodes CSVIRGNTEAFF.

This rearrangement joins TRBV5-1 to TRBJ1-1; D gene unclear. The CDR3 covers 18 residues. CDR1 and CDR2 from the germline V gene are SGHRS and YFSETQ. V gave up 0 bases and J gave up 0 bases, with 18 bases separating them. CDR3 amino acids: CASSLAPGGPLMNTEAFF. The CDR3 nucleotides read TGCGCCAGCAGCTTGGCCCCGGGCGGGCCGTTAATGAACACTGAAGCTTTCTTT.

Turning to this clone: At the DNA level, this CDR3 is encoded by other sequences in the same sample as well. This CDR3 is CASSQEPDQPQHF. The CDR3, as DNA: TGTGCCAGCAGCCAAGAGCCGGATCAGCCCCAGCATTTT. The rearrangement uses TRBV4-2 and TRBJ1-5; no clear D. The CDR3 is 13 residues long. V gave up 0 bases and J gave up 5 bases, with 5 bases separating them. Germline CDR1 and CDR2: LGHNA and YNFKEQ.